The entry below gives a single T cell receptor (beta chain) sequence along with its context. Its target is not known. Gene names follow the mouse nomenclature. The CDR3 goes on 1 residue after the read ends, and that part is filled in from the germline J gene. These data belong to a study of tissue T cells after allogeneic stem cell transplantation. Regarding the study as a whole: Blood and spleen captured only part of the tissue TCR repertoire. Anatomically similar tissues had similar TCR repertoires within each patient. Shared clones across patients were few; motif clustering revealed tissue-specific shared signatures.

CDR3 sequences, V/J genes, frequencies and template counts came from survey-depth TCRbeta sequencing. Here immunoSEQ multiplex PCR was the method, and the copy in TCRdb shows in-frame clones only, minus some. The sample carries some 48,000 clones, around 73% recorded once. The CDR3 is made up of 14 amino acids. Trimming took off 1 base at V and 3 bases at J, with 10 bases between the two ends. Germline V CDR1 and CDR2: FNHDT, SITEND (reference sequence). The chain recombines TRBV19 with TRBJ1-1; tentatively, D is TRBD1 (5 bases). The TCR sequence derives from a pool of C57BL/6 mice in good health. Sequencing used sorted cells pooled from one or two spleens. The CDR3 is CASSIHGGDTEVFF. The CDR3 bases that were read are TGTGCCAGCAGTATACACGGAGGGGACACAGAAGTCTTC.